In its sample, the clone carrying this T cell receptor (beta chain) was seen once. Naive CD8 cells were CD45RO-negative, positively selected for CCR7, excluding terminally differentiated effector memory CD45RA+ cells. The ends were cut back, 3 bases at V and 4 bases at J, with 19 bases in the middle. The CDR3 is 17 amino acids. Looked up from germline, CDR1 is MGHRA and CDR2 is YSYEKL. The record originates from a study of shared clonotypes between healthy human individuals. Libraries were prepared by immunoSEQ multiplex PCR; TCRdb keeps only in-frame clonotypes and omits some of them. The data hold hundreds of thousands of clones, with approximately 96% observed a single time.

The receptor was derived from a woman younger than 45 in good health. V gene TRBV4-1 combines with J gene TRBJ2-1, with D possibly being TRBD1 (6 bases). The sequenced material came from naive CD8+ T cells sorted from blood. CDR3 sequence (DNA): TGCGCCAGCAGCCACCGTCCAACAGGGAAGTTATACAATGAGCAGTTCTTC. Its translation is CASSHRPTGKLYNEQFF.